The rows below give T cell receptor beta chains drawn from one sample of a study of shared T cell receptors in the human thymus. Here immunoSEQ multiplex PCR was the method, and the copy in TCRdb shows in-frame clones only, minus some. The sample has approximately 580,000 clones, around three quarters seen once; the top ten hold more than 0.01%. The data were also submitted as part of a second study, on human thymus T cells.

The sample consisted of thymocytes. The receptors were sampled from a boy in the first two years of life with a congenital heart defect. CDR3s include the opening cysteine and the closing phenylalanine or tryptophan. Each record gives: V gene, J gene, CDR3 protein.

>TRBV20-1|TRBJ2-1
CSARDSYEQFF
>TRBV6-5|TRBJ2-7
CASSYSKSAYEQYF
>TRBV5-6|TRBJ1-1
CASSLRTGRYTEAFF
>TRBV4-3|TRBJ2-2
CASQITLLAGGELFF
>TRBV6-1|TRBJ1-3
CASSAPHPSSGNTIYF
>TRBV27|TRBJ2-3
CASRSVGQGARDTQYF
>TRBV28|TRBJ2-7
CASSFTTGSSYEQYF
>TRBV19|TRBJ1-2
CASSIILRHQSYGYTF
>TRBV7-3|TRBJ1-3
CASSFTGGGPSSGNTIYF
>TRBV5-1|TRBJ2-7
CASSLDTASGSPQKYEQYF
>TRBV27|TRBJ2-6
CASRLTGLLAGANVLTF
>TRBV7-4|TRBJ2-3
CASSLELRSFSTDTQYF
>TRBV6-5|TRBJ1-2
CASRGTGGREGGYTF
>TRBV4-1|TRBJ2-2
CASSQGPPGREGCGELFF
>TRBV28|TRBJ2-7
CASSLGGTSRRIYEQYF
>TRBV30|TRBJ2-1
CAWSLSSSYNEQFF
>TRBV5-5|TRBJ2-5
CASTSSGEGETQYF
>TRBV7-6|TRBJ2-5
CASSLAGLAGETQYF
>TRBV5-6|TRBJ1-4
CASSSSGVWNEKLFF
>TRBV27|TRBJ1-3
CASRGDRAGNTIYF
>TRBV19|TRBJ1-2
CASSMGTGIKYGYTF
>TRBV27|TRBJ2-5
CASRHSGGVAGSEETQYF
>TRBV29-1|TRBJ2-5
CSVEMVGVGETQYF
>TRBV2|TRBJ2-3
CASRTPGDTQYF
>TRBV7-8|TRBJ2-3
CASSLAGLPNRDTQYF
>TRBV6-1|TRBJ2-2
CATRDWFVGELFF
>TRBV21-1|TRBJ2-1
CASSKLGGSADEQFF
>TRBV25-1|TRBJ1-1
CASRPSRGQGLTNTEAFF
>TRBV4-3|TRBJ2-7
CASSQELPGLAYEQYF
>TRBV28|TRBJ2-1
CASSQGGPHNEQFF
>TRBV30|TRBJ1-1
CAWSVGGQGDTEAFF
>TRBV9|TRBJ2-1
CASSSRERQGDDNEQFF
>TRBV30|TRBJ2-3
CAWSMDREEPRTPPDTQYF
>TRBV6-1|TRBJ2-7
CASYGHLITYEQYF
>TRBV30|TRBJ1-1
CAWSSRGLNTEAFF
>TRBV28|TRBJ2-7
CASSSGLAGGTYEQYF
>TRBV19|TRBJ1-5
CASSIERSQPQHF
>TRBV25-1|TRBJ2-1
CASSERRIGGSLYNEQFF
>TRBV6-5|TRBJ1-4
CASRPTGAGEKLFF
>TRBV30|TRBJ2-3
CAWSAVGTSGRAADTQYF
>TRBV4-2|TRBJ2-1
CASSQPTGGWRFVGLAGEHEQFF
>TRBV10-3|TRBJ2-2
CAISSGVNTGELFF
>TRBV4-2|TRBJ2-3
CASSLGTSGREDTQYF
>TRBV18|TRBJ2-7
CASSPRQPPPYEQYF
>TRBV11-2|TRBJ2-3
CASSLEGRVTDTQYF
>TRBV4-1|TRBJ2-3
CASSATSGRARSQYF